A single sample is the source of the 5 T cell receptor beta chains below, sequenced in a study of T cells in Graves' hyperthyroidism and ophthalmopathy. Using RNA transcripts as the source, TCR beta CDR3 regions were amplified. Using the HTBI primer set, a first-round RT-PCR was run on the TCR CDR3. TCRdb passed the multiplex PCR reads through MiXCR, listing each CDR3 protein once. Of about 580,000 distinct CDR3 sequences listed, approximately 15% are singletons. Sequencing was carried out using blood. The receptors here all came from a woman younger than 45 with Graves' hyperthyroidism that later progressed to Graves' ophthalmopathy.

This chain uses TRBV4-2 with TRBJ2-2, with D unclear. The CDR3 is made up of 15 amino acids. Germline V gives CDR1 LGHNA, CDR2 YNFKEQ. Trimming stripped 1 base from V and 2 bases from J, with 8 bases between. The CDR3 DNA sequence: TGTGCCAGCAGCCAAGGAGCGATCAACACCGGGGAGCTGTTTTTT. Its translation: CASSQGAINTGELFF.

CDR3 loop: CASSLPGPLAGNTIYF. The CDR3, as DNA: TGTGCCAGCAGTTTACCAGGACCCCTGGCTGGAAACACCATATATTTT. The V call is TRBV28, the J call TRBJ1-3, with D unresolved. This CDR3 region has 16 residues. CDR1 and CDR2 (germline): MDHEN, SYDVKM. The V gene lost 2 bases and the J gene lost 2 bases, with 13 bases spanning the gap.

This clonotype was detected only once. This may be a read error, as it is one base from a much larger clone. V and J are TRBV7-2 and TRBJ2-1; the D call may be TRBD1 or TRBD2 (5 bases each). This CDR3 contains 13 residues. Germline V CDR1 and CDR2: SGHTA, FQGNSA. The CDR3 reads CSSSSPGTGEQFF. CDR3 nucleotide sequence: TGTTCCAGCAGCTCCCCTGGGACCGGTGAGCAGTTCTTC.

The V gene is TRBV7-2, the J gene TRBJ2-3; D call uncertain. This CDR3 is 11 amino acids long. Trimming took off 8 bases at V and 6 bases at J, with 9 bases between the two ends. The germline CDR1 and CDR2 sequences are SGHTA and FQGNSA. The CDR3 DNA follows: TGTGCCAGCGGTCAATGGGATACGCAGTATTTT. It is translated as CASGQWDTQYF.

The table lists this clonotype with many counts. The CDR3 is CASSLGRGLGQPQHF. DNA of the CDR3: TGTGCCAGCAGTTTGGGCAGGGGGCTAGGCCAGCCCCAGCATTTT. The chain has TRBV27 and TRBJ1-5; 8 bases align to TRBD1. The V gene's germline CDR1 is MNHEY and CDR2 SMNVEV (reference sequence). V was pared by 3 bases and J by 7 bases, with 8 bases of the junction left unmatched. This CDR3 spans 15 amino acids.